Below, 16 T cell receptor beta chains from the same sample are listed, as sequenced in a study of Ad26.COV2.S vaccination and SARS-CoV-2 variants. Libraries were prepared by immunoSEQ multiplex PCR; TCRdb keeps only in-frame clonotypes and omits some of them. The sample has roughly 700,000 clones, roughly nine tenths seen once; the top ten hold around 1.4%. The treatment was: roughly 18 received Ad26.COV2.S at low or high dose, single or two shots; 5 received placebo; per-sample allocation not given. Repertoires come from day 63 after the first vaccine or placebo injection. Sample: peripheral blood, taken in a trial of Ad26.COV2.S vaccine versus placebo. Receptors were obtained from a person aged 18 to 59 who received the Ad26.COV2.S COVID-19 vaccine or a placebo.

The chain is built from TRBV12-5 and TRBJ2-1, with unresolved D. The germline V and J ends were trimmed by 5 bases and 6 bases, with 14 bases remaining between them. The CDR3 runs 14 residues. The V gene's germline CDR1 is LGHNT and CDR2 FRNRAP. CDR3 protein: CASGPPARPNEQFF. For the CDR3, the DNA is TGTGCTAGTGGTCCCCCCGCCCGGCCCAATGAGCAGTTCTTC.

This sequence joins TRBV6-5 and TRBJ2-5; D possibly corresponds to TRBD2 (6 bases). V was shortened by 6 bases and J by 7 bases, with 18 bases between the two germline ends. The CDR3 extends over 14 amino acids. Germline values: CDR1 MNHEY, CDR2 SVGAGI. In nucleotides, the CDR3 is TGTGCCAGCAGGCTCGACCCTTTTAGCGGGACCCAGTACTTC. Translating gives CASRLDPFSGTQYF.

In this sample, this clone turned up a few times. Other DNA sequences within the sample encode an identical CDR3. V gene TRBV6-1 combines with J gene TRBJ1-1; D is unresolved. V lost 2 bases and J 0 bases, leaving 7 bases between the germline ends. This CDR3 is 14 amino acids long. Germline V gene sequence: CDR1 MNHNS, CDR2 SASEGT. CDR3 residues: CASSERQMNTEAFF. CDR3 DNA: TGTGCCAGCAGTGAACGCCAGATGAACACTGAAGCTTTCTTT.

V and J are TRBV5-1 and TRBJ2-3, with 13 bases fitting TRBD2. The CDR3 is 17 residues long. Unmatched junction bases numbered 2, after V lost 0 bases and J lost 1 base. Germline V gene lookup returns CDR1 SGHRS and CDR2 YFSETQ. The DNA of the CDR3 is TGCGCCAGCAGCTTGGCAGGACTAGCGGGAGGCACAGATACGCAGTATTTT. This gives the protein CASSLAGLAGGTDTQYF.

The chain joins TRBV18 to TRBJ1-6; a weak D match, TRBD1 (6 bases). CDR1 KGHSH and CDR2 LQKENI come from the germline V gene. The CDR3 has 14 amino acids. V was clipped by 6 bases and J by 8 bases, with 14 bases between them. The CDR3 loop reads CASSLLDSDSPLHF. DNA for the CDR3: TGTGCCAGCTCTCTCCTGGACAGCGATTCACCCCTCCACTTT.

This clone was observed a handful of times. The genes are TRBV6-5 and TRBJ1-2; TRBD1 agrees at 7 bases. This CDR3 is 14 amino acids long. Germline CDR1 MNHEY, CDR2 SVGAGI. V was pared by 2 bases and J by 8 bases, with 8 bases of the junction left unmatched. The CDR3 loop is CASSYRQGQGGYTF. The CDR3 DNA reads TGTGCCAGCAGTTACAGACAGGGCCAGGGGGGCTACACCTTC.

The chain has TRBV29-1 and TRBJ1-1, with 11 bases lining up with TRBD1. With 3 bases clipped from V and 5 bases from J, the junction kept 11 bases outside the gene matches. Germline V CDR1 and CDR2: SQVTM, ANQGSEA. CDR3 length: 16 residues. CDR3 coding DNA: TGCAGCGTTGAGCCGATAGCCGGGACAGGGGGTACTGAAGCTTTCTTT. This encodes CSVEPIAGTGGTEAFF.

The rearrangement links TRBV27 to TRBJ1-4; the match to TRBD1 covers 10 bases. This CDR3 has 17 amino acids. CDR1 is MNHEY, CDR2 SMNVEV, per germline (reference sequence). The trim removed 6 bases at V and 8 bases at J, leaving 15 bases unmatched. In DNA form, the CDR3 reads TGTGCCAGCAGACCCCACGGGACAGGGGATATGAGGGAAAAACTGTTTTTT. Translated, it gives CASRPHGTGDMREKLFF.

This chain links TRBV6-2 or TRBV6-3 with TRBJ2-5, with no clear D. Trimming removed 0 bases at V and 2 bases at J, with 16 bases between. Germline values: CDR1 MNHEY, CDR2 SVGEGT. The CDR3 loop spans 17 amino acids. The DNA for the CDR3 is TGTGCCAGCAGTTACTCGGTCGTAGGCAGTAAGCAAGAGACCCAGTACTTC. Translated: CASSYSVVGSKQETQYF.

The chain has TRBV30 and TRBJ2-5; possibly TRBD1 for D (6 bases). CDR1 is GTSNPN, CDR2 SVGIG, per germline (reference sequence). This CDR3 has 14 residues. V lost 4 bases to trimming and J lost 0 bases, with 12 bases between them. The chain's CDR3 is CAWTRGLYQETQYF. In DNA, the CDR3 is TGTGCCTGGACCAGGGGTTTGTACCAAGAGACCCAGTACTTC.

This clone was detected a few times. The J gene is TRBJ1-5, the V gene TRBV7-8, with unresolved D. CDR1 SGHVS and CDR2 FQNEAQ come from the germline V gene. There are 14 residues in the CDR3. The V and J ends lost 5 bases and 7 bases respectively, with 15 bases between them. The chain's CDR3 is CASSQLAQPQPQHF. CDR3 in DNA: TGTGCCAGCAGCCAACTCGCACAGCCCCAGCCCCAGCATTTT. Based on the CDR3 plus reference TRBV7-8 and TRBJ1-5, the full variable domain is GAGVSQSPRYKVAKRGQDVALRCDPISGHVSLFWYQQALGQGPEFLTYFQNEAQLDKSGLPSDRFFAERPEGSVSTLKIQRTQQEDSAVYLCASSQLAQPQPQHFGDGTRLSIL.

V and J are TRBV6-5 and TRBJ2-7; TRBD1 is a possible D gene (5 bases). CDR1 is MNHEY and CDR2 is SVGAGI in the germline V gene. Trimming took 6 bases from V and 6 from J, leaving 12 bases between them. The CDR3 runs to 12 residues. CDR3 amino acids: CASRHPGREQYF. CDR3 DNA sequence: TGTGCCAGCAGACACCCAGGGCGCGAGCAGTACTTC.

The rearrangement uses TRBV11-2 and TRBJ1-1; 8 bases are a match to TRBD1. V was clipped by 4 bases and J by 0 bases; unmatched bases: 7. This CDR3 region has 16 residues. Germline values: CDR1 SGHAT, CDR2 FQNNGV. The chain's CDR3 is CASSSPPGGLNTEAFF. The CDR3 DNA reads as TGTGCCAGCAGCTCTCCCCCAGGGGGCTTGAACACTGAAGCTTTCTTT. Full variable domain (remainder filled in from reference TRBV11-2 and TRBJ1-1): EAGVAQSPRYKIIEKRQSVAFWCNPISGHATLYWYQQILGQGPKLLIQFQNNGVVDDSQLPKDRFSAERLKGVDSTLKIQPAKLEDSAVYLCASSSPPGGLNTEAFFGQGTRLTVV.

J is TRBJ2-3 and V is TRBV13, with 9 positions matching TRBD2. The CDR3 runs 17 residues. Germline values: CDR1 PRHDT, CDR2 FYEKMQ (reference sequence). V lost 0 bases, J lost 3 bases, and 7 bases stayed unmatched. CDR3 residues: CASSLGGASGVTDTQYF. The CDR3 DNA reads as TGTGCCAGCAGCTTAGGAGGAGCTAGCGGGGTAACAGATACGCAGTATTTT.

The chain employs TRBV3-1 (or the pseudogene TRBV3-2) and TRBJ2-2, with TRBD2 matching 7 bases. The V gene's germline CDR1 is LGHDT and CDR2 YNNKEL (reference sequence). There are 15 residues in the CDR3. Trimming took 1 base from V and 6 from J; bases not matched to a gene: 5. The CDR3 region has the DNA TGTGCCAGCAGCCAAGGAGGGAGGGCCCCCGGGGAGCTGTTTTTT. Translation gives CASSQGGRAPGELFF.

This clone turned up a few times. Here the CDR3 reads CASSSVGQGRGNEQFF. CDR3 bases: TGTGCCAGCAGCTCTGTAGGGCAGGGCCGGGGCAATGAGCAGTTCTTC. This chain connects TRBV11-2 to TRBJ2-1; perhaps D is TRBD1 or TRBD2 (5 bases each). From germline, CDR1 is SGHAT and CDR2 FQNNGV. The CDR3 is made up of 16 amino acids. V was cut by 4 bases and J by 6 bases, with 19 bases left in between.